This section outlines one T cell receptor beta chain sequence together with its context. Antigen unknown. This entry belongs to a study of T and B cells in COVID-19 patients. Each TRB amplification used about 250-550 ng of genomic DNA from blood. Multiplex PCR with BIOMED2 TRB-A/B primer pools amplified TRB rearrangements. Using its own MiXCR run on the multiplex PCR reads, TCRdb lists one record per CDR3 protein. The sample includes 2,000 to 2,500 distinct CDR3 sequences, approximately 26% seen only once; the top ten take approximately 62%. This CDR3 has 11 residues. Per the germline V gene, CDR1 is SQVTM and CDR2 is ANQGSEA. V shed 4 bases and J shed 4 bases, with 6 bases lying between them. Findings and limits, study-wide: In COVID-19 patients, T cell receptor beta variable and joining gene use was reportedly strongly skewed. Blood from mildly ill patients while symptomatic, and early samples from severe cases, were scarce. Clonality of TRB repertoires was high in active COVID-19; recovery brought above-healthy diversity and richness.

The clonotype comes from a human donor with active COVID-19. Source material: blood. V gene TRBV29-1 combines with J gene TRBJ2-3, with D possibly TRBD2 on 6 matching bases. The CDR3 region is CSVGGADTQYF. The CDR3 nucleotides read TGCAGCGTTGGGGGGGCAGATACGCAGTATTTT.